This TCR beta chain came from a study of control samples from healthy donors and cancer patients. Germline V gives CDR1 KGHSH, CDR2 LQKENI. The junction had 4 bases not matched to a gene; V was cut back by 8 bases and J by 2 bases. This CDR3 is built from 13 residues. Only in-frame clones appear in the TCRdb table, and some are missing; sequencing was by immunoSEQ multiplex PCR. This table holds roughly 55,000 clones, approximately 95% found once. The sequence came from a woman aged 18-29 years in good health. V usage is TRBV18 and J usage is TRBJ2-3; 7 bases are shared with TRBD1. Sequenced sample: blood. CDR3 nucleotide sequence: TGTGCCAGCATGGACAGGTACACAGATACGCAGTATTTT. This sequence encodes CASMDRYTDTQYF.